The entry below describes one TCR beta chain. Deletions cut 10 bases from V and 9 bases from J, with 21 bases between. CDR1 ENHRY and CDR2 SYGVKD come from the germline V gene. This CDR3 is built from 13 residues. This entry belongs to a study of blood T cell repertoires in COVID-19. Study context: Material from acute and convalescent COVID-19 was sourced from the United States, Italy and Spain. T cells, B-cell-depleted T cells, or PBMCs supplied cDNA or gDNA.

In the original analysis: Nucleated cell counts were estimated from reference gene primer amplification. The assay was immunoSEQ multiplex PCR, and TCRdb's table has in-frame clones only and misses some. V and J calls and clone size are given by that table; D and trimming were obtained from the DNA. This sample has some 7,000 clones, with roughly nine tenths found just once. This rearrangement joins TRBV10-3 to TRBJ1-1, with D maybe TRBD1 (5 bases). Source material: peripheral blood. The sequence came from a human donor in a cohort sampled during active COVID-19. The donor label of this sample is uncertain. This CDR3 is CASRAGSIAQAFF. CDR3 bases: TGTGCCAGCAGGGCCGGGTCGATAGCTCAAGCTTTCTTT.